These 5 T cell receptor beta chains share one sample of origin, sequenced in a study of identical twins. TCRdb reprocessed the 5' RACE reads via MiXCR and lists one record per CDR3 protein. The sample has about 550,000 distinct CDR3 sequences; 20% to 25% are singletons. The sample was also linked to a second study, of yellow fever vaccine responses in identical twins.

The sequencing sample was made of CD4+ T cells sorted from blood. These receptors all stem from a young woman in good health.

This sequence joins TRBV3-1 and TRBJ1-5, with D uncertain. CDR3 length: 14 amino acids. Deletions cut 6 bases from V and 3 bases from J, with 12 bases between. Germline loops: CDR1 LGHDT, CDR2 YNNKEL (reference sequence). CDR3 amino acids: CASSPGLNNQPQHF. The CDR3 bases are TGTGCCAGCAGTCCCGGACTGAACAATCAGCCCCAGCATTTT. Using reference TRBV3-1 and TRBJ1-5 for the parts outside the CDR3, the full variable domain is DTAVSQTPKYLVTQMGNDKSIKCEQNLGHDTMYWYKQDSKKFLKIMFSYNNKELIINETVPNRFSPKSPDKAHLNLHINSLELGDSAVYFCASSPGLNNQPQHFGDGTRLSIL.

The CDR3 coding sequence is TGTGCCAGCAGCTTCCTAGCGGGGGGGCCCGGGGAGCTGTTTTTT. This gives the protein CASSFLAGGPGELFF. This rearrangement joins TRBV7-2 to TRBJ2-2, with 12 bases matching TRBD2. Germline V CDR1 and CDR2: SGHTA, FQGNSA. V was clipped by 3 bases and J by 6 bases; unmatched bases: 2. The CDR3 length is 15 residues.

The genes are TRBV10-3 and TRBJ1-1; TRBD1 might be the D (6 bases). Trimming took 7 bases from V and 1 from J, leaving 22 bases between them. The CDR3 is 17 amino acids. In germline, CDR1 is ENHRY, CDR2 SYGVKD. CDR3 in amino acids: CAINDRRGIGGNTEAFF. CDR3 nucleotide sequence: TGTGCCATCAACGACAGGAGGGGGATAGGGGGGAACACTGAAGCTTTCTTT.

J is TRBJ2-6 and V is TRBV12-3 or TRBV12-4; TRBD1 matches 7 bases. This CDR3 is built from 22 residues. Germline trimming cut 2 bases from V and 0 bases from J; bases unmatched to any gene: 19. The CDR3 DNA reads as TGTGCCAGCAGTTTAAGGGTCTTTGTTTACGGGACAGTAGACTCTGGGGCCAACGTCCTGACTTTC. Translation gives CASSLRVFVYGTVDSGANVLTF.

This clonotype was seen a few times. The chain employs TRBV6-5 and TRBJ2-3; 12 bases line up with TRBD2. V was clipped by 0 bases and J by 6 bases; unmatched bases: 1. The CDR3 covers 15 residues. Germline V lookup: CDR1 MNHEY, CDR2 SVGAGI. CDR3 residues: CASSYSGLAGDTQYF. The CDR3 DNA reads as TGTGCCAGCAGTTACTCCGGACTAGCGGGGGATACGCAGTATTTT.